The 32 T cell receptor beta chains presented below share a single source sample, sequenced in a study of blood T cell repertoires in COVID-19. Data came from immunoSEQ multiplex PCR; TCRdb stores just in-frame clones and leaves some out. Of 180,000 or so clones listed, roughly nine tenths are singletons. Material for sequencing was PBMCs or T cells enriched from blood (not recorded which). Every receptor here comes from a human donor with acute COVID-19. The donor label of this sample is uncertain.

This chain connects TRBV5-1 to TRBJ2-1, with 9 positions matching TRBD2. CDR1 and CDR2 (germline): SGHRS, YFSETQ. The trim removed 0 bases at V and 7 bases at J, leaving 14 bases unmatched. The CDR3 consists of 18 residues. CDR3 residues: CASSLEVGVAGARNEQFF. The CDR3 bases are TGCGCCAGCAGCTTGGAGGTTGGGGTAGCGGGGGCAAGAAATGAGCAGTTCTTC.

V usage is TRBV7-2 and J usage is TRBJ1-4, with D tentatively TRBD1 (5 bases). Trimming cost V 5 bases and J 0 bases, with 7 bases left between them. The germline CDR1 and CDR2 sequences are SGHTA and FQGNSA. This CDR3 contains 14 residues. CDR3 in amino acids: CASSATATNEKLFF. In DNA, the CDR3 is TGTGCCAGCAGCGCGACAGCAACTAATGAAAAACTGTTTTTT.

This chain connects TRBV14 to TRBJ2-5; a possible D gene is TRBD2 (5 bases). The CDR3 spans 16 residues. V lost 1 base and J lost 2, with 14 bases in between. Looked up from germline, CDR1 is SGHDN and CDR2 is FVKESK. As DNA, the CDR3 is TGTGCCAGCAGCCAAGCCCTGGACTGGGAACAAGAGACCCAGTACTTC. It specifies CASSQALDWEQETQYF.

V usage is TRBV6-1 and J usage is TRBJ1-2, with a weak D call TRBD1 (5 bases). Germline CDR1 MNHNS, CDR2 SASEGT. The CDR3 sequence is 12 residues long. V dropped 3 bases and J dropped 7 bases, with 9 bases sitting between them. The CDR3 protein is CASSDGGTGYTF. CDR3 in DNA: TGTGCCAGCAGTGATGGGGGGACTGGCTACACCTTC.

This sequence joins TRBV4-3 and TRBJ1-2; tentative D call: TRBD1 (5 bases). The CDR3 consists of 16 residues. The V gene's germline CDR1 is LGHNA and CDR2 YSLEER. The V end was cut by 1 base, the J end by 2 bases, with 14 bases between. CDR3 sequence reads: CASSQAIGRVNYGYTF. The CDR3 DNA follows: TGCGCCAGCAGCCAAGCTATAGGCAGGGTAAACTATGGCTACACCTTC.

This sequence joins TRBV18 and TRBJ1-5; 9 positions match TRBD1. Germline V gene sequence: CDR1 KGHSH, CDR2 LQKENI. The trim removed 3 bases at V and 7 bases at J, leaving 7 bases unmatched. The CDR3 covers 15 residues. The CDR3 nucleotides read TGTGCCAGCTCACCTACTACAGGGGGCGGACAGCCCCAGCATTTT. Translated: CASSPTTGGGQPQHF.

The chain couples TRBV7-3 to TRBJ1-4; D not resolved. This CDR3 contains 19 residues. Germline CDR1 and CDR2: SGHTA and FQGTGA. With 8 bases removed from V and 0 bases from J, the gap between germline ends came to 25 bases. The CDR3, as DNA: TGTGCCAGCTCGGGATCGTTATCGGGAGGAGTTGCAACTAATGAAAAACTGTTTTTT. Protein product: CASSGSLSGGVATNEKLFF.

By sample share, this clone is medium-sized (0.01 to 0.1%). The chain employs TRBV5-5 and TRBJ2-7; a possible D gene is TRBD1 (5 bases). V lost 0 bases to trimming and J lost 6 bases, with 10 bases between them. The germline gives CDR1 SGHKS, CDR2 YYEKEE (reference sequence). The CDR3 is made up of 13 amino acids. CDR3 DNA: TGTGCCAGCAGCTTGGGTTGGCAGGGCGAGCAGTACTTC. Translated: CASSLGWQGEQYF.

The chain couples TRBV23-1 to TRBJ2-1; D may be TRBD2 (5 bases). TRBV23-1 is annotated as an ORF whose role is uncertain. V gave up 2 bases and J gave up 0 bases, with 20 bases separating them. The CDR3 has 19 residues. CDR3 residues: CASSQEGVGPGVSYNEQFF. The CDR3 bases are TGCGCCAGCAGTCAAGAGGGAGTGGGTCCTGGGGTCTCCTACAATGAGCAGTTCTTC.

The chain carries TRBV4-1 and TRBJ1-3; no clear D gene. Germline V gene data show CDR1 as MGHRA and CDR2 as YSYEKL. The CDR3 is 17 residues long. The V gene lost 0 bases and the J gene lost 4 bases, with 16 bases spanning the gap. DNA of the CDR3: TGCGCCAGCAGCCAAGATGCCGCCGCGGTGGCCGGAAACACCATATATTTT. Residues: CASSQDAAAVAGNTIYF.

V and J are TRBV6-5 and TRBJ1-4; possible D gene TRBD1, 6 bases. Germline V gene data show CDR1 as MNHEY and CDR2 as SVGAGI. Trimming cost V 6 bases and J 8 bases, with 16 bases left between them. CDR3 length: 14 amino acids. CDR3 bases: TGTGCCAGCAGCACAGGGAACAGGGTGGAAAAACTGTTTTTT. This gives the protein CASSTGNRVEKLFF.

This clone was recorded only once. V is TRBV5-1 and J is TRBJ2-4; D gene unclear. Trimming cost V 0 bases and J 9 bases, with 7 bases left between them. Germline lookup yields CDR1 SGHRS and CDR2 YFSETQ. This CDR3 has 12 residues. DNA for the CDR3: TGCGCCAGCAGCTTGGGCCCGGGCATTCAGTACTTC. Translated: CASSLGPGIQYF.

J is TRBJ2-7 and V is TRBV3-1 (or the pseudogene TRBV3-2); D gene ambiguous. The CDR3 extends over 16 amino acids. CDR1 LGHDT and CDR2 YNNKEL come from the germline V gene (reference sequence). Trimming stripped 0 bases from V and 0 bases from J, with 12 bases between. CDR3 sequence (DNA): TGTGCCAGCAGCCAAGATATCGCAGTTCCCTCCTACGAGCAGTACTTC. Its protein is CASSQDIAVPSYEQYF.

This clone was recorded only once. CDR3 sequence: CASTGGEDEQYF. CDR3 bases: TGTGCCAGCACCGGGGGAGAGGACGAGCAGTACTTC. This rearrangement joins TRBV2 to TRBJ2-7, with D perhaps matching TRBD2 (6 bases). Germline values: CDR1 SNHLY, CDR2 FYNNEI. CDR3 length: 12 residues. The V and J ends lost 7 bases and 5 bases respectively, with 12 bases between them.

The CDR3 loop is CASSTSPGNTIYF. The CDR3 DNA follows: TGTGCCAGCAGCACCAGTCCTGGAAACACCATATATTTT. The chain carries TRBV6-5 and TRBJ1-3; no definite D call. Trimming shortened V by 6 bases and J by 2 bases, and 8 bases separated the two germline ends. CDR1 and CDR2 from the germline V gene are MNHEY and SVGAGI. The CDR3 length is 13 residues.

This clone came up once. The chain uses TRBV19 and TRBJ2-7; D possibly corresponds to TRBD2 (5 bases). CDR1 is LNHDA, CDR2 SQIVND, per germline (reference sequence). The V and J ends lost 10 bases and 4 bases respectively, with 20 bases between them. The CDR3 length is 14 residues. The CDR3 DNA reads TGTGCCACAAAAACACGGGAAGAGCCTTACGAGCAGTACTTC. It specifies CATKTREEPYEQYF.

The CDR3 DNA is TGTGCCAGCAGCGTGATCGTGTTAGACGAGCAGTACTTC. Its protein product is CASSVIVLDEQYF. The rearrangement joins TRBV3-1 (or the pseudogene TRBV3-2) to TRBJ2-7; D unclear. CDR1 and CDR2 from the germline V gene are LGHDT and YNNKEL (reference sequence). V lost 5 bases to trimming and J lost 5 bases, with 13 bases between them. This CDR3 comprises 13 residues.

The V call is TRBV7-2, the J call TRBJ2-3, with 10 bases identical to TRBD1. CDR1 is SGHTA and CDR2 is FQGNSA in the germline V gene. Trimming removed 6 bases from V and 6 bases from J; junction bases left unmatched: 9. This CDR3 has 15 amino acids. The CDR3 coding sequence is TGTGCCAGCAGTCCCGACAGGGGGCTAAGTGATACGCAGTATTTT. Amino acids: CASSPDRGLSDTQYF.

The V gene is TRBV5-4, the J gene TRBJ2-3, with a tentative D call TRBD2 (7 bases). This CDR3 spans 15 amino acids. CDR1 is SGHNT and CDR2 is YYREEE in the germline V gene (reference sequence). Deletions cut 4 bases from V and 4 bases from J, with 16 bases between. CDR3 residues: CASSLITGRADTQYF. The CDR3 DNA follows: TGTGCCAGCAGCCTGATCACAGGGAGGGCAGATACGCAGTATTTT.

The chain couples TRBV7-2 to TRBJ1-1; D uncertain. In germline, CDR1 is SGHTA, CDR2 FQGNSA. Trimming took 6 bases from V and 5 from J, leaving 16 bases between them. The CDR3 extends over 14 amino acids. CDR3: CASSGRAQGTEAFF. DNA of the CDR3: TGTGCCAGCAGTGGGCGAGCTCAAGGAACTGAAGCTTTCTTT.

This clone was observed a few times. This chain uses TRBV7-9 with TRBJ2-2; no reliable D call. V was trimmed by 5 bases and J by 9 bases, leaving 13 bases between them. CDR1 SEHNR and CDR2 FQNEAQ come from the germline V gene (reference sequence). This CDR3 has 13 residues. The CDR3 nucleotides are TGTGCCAGCAGCCCCGAGGCCGGAAGGGAGCTGTTTTTT. This gives the protein CASSPEAGRELFF.

The V and J genes are TRBV24-1 and TRBJ1-1; 9 bases are shared with TRBD1. The CDR3 totals 15 residues. The V gene's germline CDR1 is KGHDR and CDR2 SFDVKD. V shed 5 bases and J 5 bases; nucleotides not matched to a gene: 8. The chain's CDR3 is CATSAPTGGATEAFF. Here the CDR3 DNA reads TGTGCCACCAGTGCCCCTACAGGGGGCGCGACTGAAGCTTTCTTT.

V and J are TRBV9 and TRBJ2-5; TRBD2 is a possible D gene (5 bases). Germline V lookup: CDR1 SGDLS, CDR2 YYNGEE. CDR3 size: 13 residues. Deletions cut 2 bases from V and 2 bases from J, with 7 bases between. The CDR3 DNA is TGTGCCAGCAGCGTTTCGGGACAAGAGACCCAGTACTTC. This encodes CASSVSGQETQYF.

This clone was seen more than once but under ten times. The rearrangement joins TRBV4-1 to TRBJ2-7, with TRBD1 identical over 8 bases. The V segment lost 4 bases and the J segment 3 bases; nucleotides outside the gene matches: 11. This CDR3 region has 16 residues. Germline V lookup: CDR1 MGHRA, CDR2 YSYEKL. CDR3 protein: CASSPYFRDRNYEQYF. CDR3 coding DNA: TGCGCCAGCAGCCCGTACTTCCGGGACAGGAACTACGAGCAGTACTTC.

This sequence joins TRBV11-2 and TRBJ1-1, with a possible D match to TRBD1 (5 bases). V lost 0 bases and J lost 10, with 12 bases in between. This CDR3 has 13 amino acids. Germline loops: CDR1 SGHAT, CDR2 FQNNGV. The CDR3 protein is CASSLDRGWGAFF. CDR3 sequence (DNA): TGTGCCAGCAGCTTAGATCGGGGGTGGGGAGCTTTCTTT.

The rearrangement joins TRBV7-9 to TRBJ2-7; the match to TRBD2 covers 10 bases. In germline, CDR1 is SEHNR, CDR2 FQNEAQ (reference sequence). This CDR3 is 16 amino acids long. Losses at the gene ends were 0 bases for V and 2 bases for J; bases not matched to a gene: 4. CDR3 DNA sequence: TGTGCCAGCAGCTTAGCTGATAGCGGGGGGACCTACGAGCAGTACTTC. It specifies CASSLADSGGTYEQYF.

This chain links TRBV7-2 with TRBJ2-7; TRBD1 might be the D (6 bases). CDR1 and CDR2 (germline): SGHTA, FQGNSA. V was trimmed by 2 bases and J by 5 bases, leaving 13 bases between them. This CDR3 has 14 amino acids. CDR3 protein: CASSLSGAFDEQYF. As DNA, the CDR3 is TGTGCCAGCAGCTTATCAGGGGCGTTTGACGAGCAGTACTTC.

J is TRBJ1-3 and V is TRBV19; D remains ambiguous. V shed 1 base and J shed 2 bases, with 12 bases lying between them. The CDR3 consists of 16 residues. From germline, CDR1 is LNHDA and CDR2 SQIVND (reference sequence). The CDR3 here is CASSIGSEGTGNTIYF. In DNA, the CDR3 is TGTGCCAGTAGTATAGGGTCGGAGGGAACTGGAAACACCATATATTTT. Together with reference TRBV19 and TRBJ1-3, the CDR3 gives the full variable domain: DGGITQSPKYLFRKEGQNVTLSCEQNLNHDAMYWYRQDPGQGLRLIYYSQIVNDFQKGDIAEGYSVSREKKESFPLTVTSAQKNPTAFYLCASSIGSEGTGNTIYFGEGSWLTVV.

This chain connects TRBV9 to TRBJ2-3; D is unresolved. In germline, CDR1 is SGDLS, CDR2 YYNGEE. Trimming pared 0 bases from V and 4 bases from J, leaving 9 bases between. The CDR3 length is 14 residues. CDR3: CASSVARGPDTQYF. The CDR3, as DNA: TGTGCCAGCAGCGTAGCGAGAGGCCCAGATACGCAGTATTTT.

This rearrangement joins TRBV6-5 to TRBJ2-1; 12 positions match TRBD2. Germline V gives CDR1 MNHEY, CDR2 SVGAGI. The CDR3 is 15 amino acids. The ends lost 6 bases at V and 6 bases at J; junction bases unmatched: 6. CDR3 protein: CASSPTSGGGNEQFF. The CDR3 DNA sequence: TGTGCCAGCAGCCCGACTAGCGGGGGAGGCAATGAGCAGTTCTTC.

The chain employs TRBV6-5 and TRBJ1-1; tentative D call: TRBD1 (5 bases). The V end was cut by 2 bases, the J end by 6 bases, with 19 bases between. The germline CDR1 and CDR2 sequences are MNHEY and SVGAGI. CDR3 size: 16 residues. The CDR3 sequence: CASSYRRSQGLSEAFF. Here the CDR3 DNA reads TGTGCCAGCAGTTACCGAAGGTCTCAGGGCTTATCTGAAGCTTTCTTT.

This chain connects TRBV20-1 to TRBJ1-2; 7 positions agree with TRBD1. The CDR3 has 11 residues. CDR1 DFQATT and CDR2 SNEGSKA come from the germline V gene (reference sequence). The V segment lost 4 bases and the J segment 8 bases; nucleotides outside the gene matches: 4. As DNA, the CDR3 is TGCAGTGCTACCCCGGGACAGGGCTACACCTTC. Protein product: CSATPGQGYTF.